The next 13 T cell receptor beta chains were all read from a single sample in a study of blood T cell repertoires in COVID-19 (TCRdb year 2020). The protocol used for the library was the immunoSEQ multiplex PCR assay. Drawn from immuneACCESS, this table holds only the in-frame rearrangements with V and J called that TCRdb kept. Clones are partly lost; checked studies trace under half to an unresolved V gene and leave the rest unexplained. This sample gives around 200,000 clones in total; more than 75% of them show up just once. The top ten hold about 4.9% of the sample. Material for sequencing was peripheral blood. Every receptor here comes from a woman aged 80 or older with acute or convalescent COVID-19.

This clone was seen only a few times. This chain joins TRBV6-5 and TRBJ1-2; D is perhaps TRBD1 (6 bases). The length of the CDR3 is 14 residues. Trimming cost V 6 bases and J 8 bases, with 19 bases left between them. Germline V gene lookup returns CDR1 MNHEY and CDR2 SVGAGI. CDR3 nucleotide sequence: TGTGCCAGCAGAAAGCCCCAGGGGACGGGGGGCTACACCTTC. Translated: CASRKPQGTGGYTF.

The genes are TRBV3-1 (or the pseudogene TRBV3-2) and TRBJ1-4; perhaps TRBD1 as D (6 bases). Germline CDR1 and CDR2: LGHDT and YNNKEL (reference sequence). This CDR3 is 14 amino acids long. Deletions cut 6 bases from V and 6 bases from J, with 14 bases between. The CDR3 region is CASSRRQAHEKLFF. DNA of the CDR3: TGTGCCAGCAGTCGACGACAGGCCCATGAAAAACTGTTTTTT.

This rearrangement joins TRBV6-4 to TRBJ2-5; 8 nucleotides line up with TRBD1. Germline CDR1 reads MRHNA; CDR2 reads SNTAGT. J was trimmed by 6 bases and V by 5 bases; bases with no gene match: 5. This CDR3 spans 13 amino acids. The CDR3 here is CASSRTGRQTQYF. The CDR3 bases are TGTGCCAGCAGTCGGACAGGGCGGCAGACCCAGTACTTC.

The chain has TRBV5-5 and TRBJ2-7; 7 bases map to TRBD1. There are 16 residues in the CDR3. Germline V gene data show CDR1 as SGHKS and CDR2 as YYEKEE (reference sequence). Trimming took 0 bases from V and 3 from J; bases not matched to a gene: 9. CDR3 coding DNA: TGTGCCAGCAGCTTGGGGCAGGGGGTAGATCTCTACGAGCAGTACTTC. Translating it yields CASSLGQGVDLYEQYF. Variable domain in full (rest from reference TRBV5-5 and TRBJ2-7): DAGVTQSPTHLIKTRGQQVTLRCSPISGHKSVSWYQQVLGQGPQFIFQYYEKEERGRGNFPDRFSARQFPNYSSELNVNALLLGDSALYLCASSLGQGVDLYEQYFGPGTRLTVT.

This rearrangement joins TRBV12-5 to TRBJ2-1; 9 positions match TRBD2. Trimming cost V 5 bases and J 6 bases; bases outside gene matches: 14. The germline V gene has CDR1 LGHNT and CDR2 FRNRAP. The CDR3 is 17 residues long. The CDR3 DNA reads as TGTGCTAGTGGTCAAGGGGCGACTAGCGGAAGGATCAATGAGCAGTTCTTC. Protein product: CASGQGATSGRINEQFF.

This sequence joins TRBV28 and TRBJ1-3, with D unresolved. Germline V lookup: CDR1 MDHEN, CDR2 SYDVKM. V lost 6 bases and J 4 bases, leaving 16 bases between the germline ends. CDR3 length: 15 amino acids. The CDR3 is CASRKQDSLGNTIYF. The CDR3, as DNA: TGTGCCAGCAGGAAGCAGGATTCGCTCGGAAACACCATATATTTT.

The V and J genes are TRBV3-1 (or the pseudogene TRBV3-2) and TRBJ2-1; TRBD2 matches at 10 bases. The CDR3 is 14 amino acids. Germline CDR1 LGHDT, CDR2 YNNKEL (reference sequence). The junction had 2 bases not matched to a gene; V was cut back by 5 bases and J by 4 bases. CDR3 DNA sequence: TGTGCCAGCAGCGAACTAGCGGGATACAATGAGCAGTTCTTC. Translated, it gives CASSELAGYNEQFF.

The V and J genes are TRBV24-1 and TRBJ2-7; TRBD1 matches at 11 bases. Germline CDR1 and CDR2: KGHDR and SFDVKD. The CDR3 has 14 amino acids. V was pared by 4 bases and J by 6 bases, with 4 bases of the junction left unmatched. Here the CDR3 reads CATSEAGTGGEQYF. The CDR3 DNA reads as TGTGCCACCAGTGAGGCCGGGACAGGGGGCGAGCAGTACTTC.

The chain uses TRBV19 and TRBJ2-5; 7 nucleotides agree with TRBD1. The germline V gene encodes CDR1 LNHDA and CDR2 SQIVND (reference sequence). V was clipped by 4 bases and J by 5 bases; unmatched bases: 10. The CDR3 spans 15 residues. As DNA, the CDR3 is TGTGCCAGTAGTACCCGATTCCAGGGGGTGGAGACCCAGTACTTC. Protein: CASSTRFQGVETQYF. Filled out from reference TRBV19 and TRBJ2-5, the complete variable domain reads DGGITQSPKYLFRKEGQNVTLSCEQNLNHDAMYWYRQDPGQGLRLIYYSQIVNDFQKGDIAEGYSVSREKKESFPLTVTSAQKNPTAFYLCASSTRFQGVETQYFGPGTRLLVL.

The V call is TRBV11-3, the J call TRBJ2-1; 9 bases line up with TRBD2. J gave up 6 bases and V 2 bases, and 2 bases lay outside the gene matches. The V gene's germline CDR1 is SGHNT and CDR2 YENEEA. This CDR3 contains 14 residues. Here the CDR3 reads CASSLFSGSNEQFF. The CDR3 DNA reads TGTGCCAGCAGCTTATTTAGCGGGAGCAATGAGCAGTTCTTC.

This chain joins TRBV27 and TRBJ1-5, with D possibly being TRBD1 (5 bases). This CDR3 contains 14 residues. Trimming left V 8 bases short and J 7 bases short, with 18 bases between. In germline, CDR1 is MNHEY, CDR2 SMNVEV (reference sequence). CDR3 sequence: CASRLGGEHQPQHF. CDR3 coding DNA: TGTGCCAGCCGACTTGGGGGGGAACACCAGCCCCAGCATTTT.

The V gene is TRBV19, the J gene TRBJ2-1; 10 bases align to TRBD1. Germline CDR1 and CDR2: LNHDA and SQIVND (reference sequence). V lost 4 bases to trimming and J lost 7 bases; unmatched junction nucleotides: 10. This CDR3 has 16 amino acids. The CDR3 reads CASSKSSGQGTNEQFF. CDR3 DNA: TGTGCCAGTAGTAAATCGTCGGGACAGGGGACAAATGAGCAGTTCTTC.

The genes are TRBV12-3 or TRBV12-4 and TRBJ1-1; 8 nucleotides line up with TRBD1. V trimming: 6 bases; J trimming: 5 bases; junction bases outside the gene matches: 2. This CDR3 comprises 12 residues. CDR3 residues: CASSRQGTEAFF. The CDR3 DNA follows: TGTGCCAGCAGCCGACAGGGGACTGAAGCTTTCTTT.